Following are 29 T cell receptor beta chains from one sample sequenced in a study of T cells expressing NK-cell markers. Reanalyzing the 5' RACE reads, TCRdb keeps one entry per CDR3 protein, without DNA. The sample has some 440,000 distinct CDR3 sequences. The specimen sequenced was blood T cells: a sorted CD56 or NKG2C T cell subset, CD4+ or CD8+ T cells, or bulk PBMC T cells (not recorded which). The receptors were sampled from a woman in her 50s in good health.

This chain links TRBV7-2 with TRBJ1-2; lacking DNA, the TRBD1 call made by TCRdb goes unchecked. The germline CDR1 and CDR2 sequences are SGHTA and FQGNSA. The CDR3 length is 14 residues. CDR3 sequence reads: CASSLTGVNRGYTF.

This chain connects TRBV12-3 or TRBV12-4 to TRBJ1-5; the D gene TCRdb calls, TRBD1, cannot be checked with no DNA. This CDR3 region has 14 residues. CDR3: CASSFYGTGRPQHF.

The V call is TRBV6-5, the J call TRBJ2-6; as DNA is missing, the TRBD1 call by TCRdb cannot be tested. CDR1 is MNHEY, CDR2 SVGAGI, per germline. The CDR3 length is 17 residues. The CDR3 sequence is CASSHPFRGTGANVLTF.

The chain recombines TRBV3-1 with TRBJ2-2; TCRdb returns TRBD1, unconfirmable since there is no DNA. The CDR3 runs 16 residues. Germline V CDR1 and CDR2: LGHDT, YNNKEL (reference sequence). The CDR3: CASSQEGRGYTGELFF.

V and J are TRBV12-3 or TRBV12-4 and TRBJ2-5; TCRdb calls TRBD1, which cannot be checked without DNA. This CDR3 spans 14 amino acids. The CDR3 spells CASNLGANQETQYF.

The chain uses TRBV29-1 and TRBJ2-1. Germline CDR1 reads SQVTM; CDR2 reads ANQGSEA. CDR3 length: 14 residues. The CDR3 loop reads CSVEESGHLNEQFF.

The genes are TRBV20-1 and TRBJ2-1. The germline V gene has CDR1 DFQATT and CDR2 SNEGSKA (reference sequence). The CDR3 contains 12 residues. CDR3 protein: CSALDPRNEQFF.

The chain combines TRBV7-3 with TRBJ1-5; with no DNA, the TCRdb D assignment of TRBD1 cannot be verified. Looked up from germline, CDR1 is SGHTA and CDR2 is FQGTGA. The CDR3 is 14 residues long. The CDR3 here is CASSLNDRAQPQHF.

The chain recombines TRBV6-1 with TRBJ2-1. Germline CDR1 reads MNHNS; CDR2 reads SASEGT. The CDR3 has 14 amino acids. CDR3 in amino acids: CASVGWDSDNEQFF.

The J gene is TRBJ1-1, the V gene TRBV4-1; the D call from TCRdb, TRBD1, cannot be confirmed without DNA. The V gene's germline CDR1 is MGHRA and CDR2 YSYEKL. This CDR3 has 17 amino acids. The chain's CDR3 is CASRHGTGKRRDTEAFF.

The CDR3 loop is CASSQVDSLGASYEQYF. The gene calls are TRBV3-1 and TRBJ2-7; without DNA, the TCRdb call of TRBD1 cannot be checked. Germline CDR1 is LGHDT and CDR2 is YNNKEL (reference sequence). The CDR3 is 17 amino acids.

This chain's CDR3 is CSAVLGVVGQPQHF. V is TRBV20-1 and J is TRBJ1-5; the TCRdb call, TRBD1, lacks DNA for checking. Germline V CDR1 and CDR2: DFQATT, SNEGSKA (reference sequence). The CDR3 is made up of 14 amino acids.

CDR3 protein: CASKSQLDNEQFF. The chain is built from TRBV5-1 and TRBJ2-1; the TCRdb call, TRBD2, lacks DNA for checking. The V gene's germline CDR1 is SGHRS and CDR2 YFSETQ. The CDR3 consists of 13 residues.

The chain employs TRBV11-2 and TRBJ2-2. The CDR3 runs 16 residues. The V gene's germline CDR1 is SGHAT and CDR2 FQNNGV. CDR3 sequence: CASRTTIRTVPGELFF.

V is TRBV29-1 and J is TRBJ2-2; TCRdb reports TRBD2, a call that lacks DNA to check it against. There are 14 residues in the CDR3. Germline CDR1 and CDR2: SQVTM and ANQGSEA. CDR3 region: CSVGREGLGGELFF.

The CDR3 spells CASTLSGKSDTQYF. The gene calls are TRBV6-1 and TRBJ2-3; the TCRdb call, TRBD2, lacks DNA for checking. CDR1 is MNHNS and CDR2 is SASEGT in the germline V gene. The CDR3 runs 14 residues.

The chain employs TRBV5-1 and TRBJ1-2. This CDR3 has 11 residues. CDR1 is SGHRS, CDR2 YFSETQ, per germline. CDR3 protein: CASSLDHSFTF.

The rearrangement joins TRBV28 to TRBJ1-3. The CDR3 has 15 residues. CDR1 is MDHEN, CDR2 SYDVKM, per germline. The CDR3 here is CASCTRGALGNTIYF.

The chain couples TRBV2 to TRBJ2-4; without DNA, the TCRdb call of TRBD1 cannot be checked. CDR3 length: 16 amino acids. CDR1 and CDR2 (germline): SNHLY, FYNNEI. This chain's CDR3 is CASSSSLGTPTHIQYF.

The CDR3 protein is CASSFRTGRELFF. The rearrangement joins TRBV27 to TRBJ2-2; TCRdb calls TRBD1, which cannot be checked without DNA. Germline values: CDR1 MNHEY, CDR2 SMNVEV (reference sequence). This CDR3 has 13 residues.

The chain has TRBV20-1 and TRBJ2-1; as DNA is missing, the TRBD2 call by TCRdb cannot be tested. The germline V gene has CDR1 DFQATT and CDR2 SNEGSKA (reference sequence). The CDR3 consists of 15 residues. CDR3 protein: CSARESAGGYNEQFF.

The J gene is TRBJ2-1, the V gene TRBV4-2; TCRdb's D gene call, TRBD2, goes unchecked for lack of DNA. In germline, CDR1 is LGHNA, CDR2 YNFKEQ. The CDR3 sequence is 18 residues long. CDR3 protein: CASSQDPSGLASGNEQFF.

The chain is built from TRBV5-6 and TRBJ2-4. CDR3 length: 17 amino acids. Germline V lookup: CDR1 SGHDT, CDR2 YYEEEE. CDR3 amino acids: CASSLGFNTDGINIQYF.

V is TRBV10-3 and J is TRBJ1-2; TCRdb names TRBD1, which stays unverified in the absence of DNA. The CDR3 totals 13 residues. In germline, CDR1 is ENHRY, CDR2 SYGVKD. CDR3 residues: CAIRQGAGYGYTF.

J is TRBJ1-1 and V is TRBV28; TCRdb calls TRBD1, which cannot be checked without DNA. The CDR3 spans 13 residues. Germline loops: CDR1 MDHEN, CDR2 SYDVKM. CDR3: CASRETVGTEAFF.

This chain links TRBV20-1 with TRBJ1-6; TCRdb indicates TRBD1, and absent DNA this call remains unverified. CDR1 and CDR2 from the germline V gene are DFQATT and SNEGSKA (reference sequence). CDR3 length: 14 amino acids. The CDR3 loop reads CSAIQGTVNSPLHF.

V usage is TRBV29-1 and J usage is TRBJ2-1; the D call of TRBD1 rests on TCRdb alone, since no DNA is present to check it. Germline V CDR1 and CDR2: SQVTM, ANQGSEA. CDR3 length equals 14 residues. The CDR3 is CSVGETGGYNEQFF.

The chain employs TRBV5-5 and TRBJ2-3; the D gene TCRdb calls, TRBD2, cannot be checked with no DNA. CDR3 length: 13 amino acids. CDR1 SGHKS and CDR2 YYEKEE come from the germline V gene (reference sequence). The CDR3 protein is CASCREVGDTQYF. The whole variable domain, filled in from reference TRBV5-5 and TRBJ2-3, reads DAGVTQSPTHLIKTRGQQVTLRCSPISGHKSVSWYQQVLGQGPQFIFQYYEKEERGRGNFPDRFSARQFPNYSSELNVNALLLGDSALYLCASCREVGDTQYFGPGTRLTVL.

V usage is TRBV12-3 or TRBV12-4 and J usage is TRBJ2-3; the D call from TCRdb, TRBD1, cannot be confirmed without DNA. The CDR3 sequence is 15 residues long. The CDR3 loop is CASSLGQGRRDTQYF.